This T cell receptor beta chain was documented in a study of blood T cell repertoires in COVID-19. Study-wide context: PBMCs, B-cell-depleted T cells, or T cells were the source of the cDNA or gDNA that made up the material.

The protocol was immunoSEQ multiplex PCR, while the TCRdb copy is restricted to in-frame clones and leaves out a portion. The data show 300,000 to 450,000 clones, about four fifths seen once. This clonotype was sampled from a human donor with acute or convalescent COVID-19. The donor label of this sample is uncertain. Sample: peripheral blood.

CDR3 DNA: TGCAGTGCCCTTGACAGCAATGAGCAGTTCTTC. Encoded protein: CSALDSNEQFF. The rearrangement links TRBV20-1 to TRBJ2-1, with a possible D match to TRBD1 (5 bases). The CDR3 extends over 11 amino acids. V gave up 6 bases and J gave up 6 bases, with 9 bases separating them. Per the germline V gene, CDR1 is DFQATT and CDR2 is SNEGSKA (reference sequence).